This section outlines one T cell receptor (beta chain) sequence together with its context. The junction does not match germline at one end; this may be a read error. This sample stems from a study of cytomegalovirus exposure and HLA in healthy donors. Whole-study context: Earlier findings included 117 million unique TCR beta sequences obtained from around 180 million T cells.

PCR primers comprised 60 Vbeta and 13 Jbeta primers. Generated by immunoSEQ multiplex PCR, the TCRdb table keeps only in-frame clones and is missing some. The sample records under 200,000 clones, approximately 82% being singletons. This CDR3 contains 14 residues. CDR1 SEHNR and CDR2 FQNEAQ come from the germline V gene (reference sequence). The sample consisted of PBMCs. This TCR was sampled from a woman younger than 30 in good health and CMV-seronegative. This rearrangement joins TRBV7-9 to TRBJ2-7; TRBD2 aligns across 8 bases. The DNA for the CDR3 is TGTTCCAGCAGACCTCTACCGGGGGGGGTCGAGCAGTACTTC. It specifies CSSRPLPGGVEQYF.